The rows below give T cell receptor beta chains drawn from one sample of a study of cytomegalovirus exposure and HLA in healthy donors. The assay was immunoSEQ multiplex PCR, and TCRdb's table has in-frame clones only and misses some. The sample shows about 140,000 clones, roughly three quarters of them seen only once. The specimen sequenced was PBMCs. All receptors derive from a female donor in good health and CMV-seronegative. Each CDR3 is given with its conserved first and last residue. Fields, in order: clone size, J gene, CDR3 length, V gene, D gene, CDR3 protein, CDR3 DNA. A D gene is named only where the DNA matches it firmly. Rows may omit the clone size; those that give it use once, few, many or a size class.

NA | TRBJ1-5 | 16 | TRBV7-2 | TRBD1 | CASSSTGGYSNQPQHF | TGTGCCAGCAGCAGTACAGGGGGGTATAGCAATCAGCCCCAGCATTTT
NA | TRBJ2-5 | 15 | TRBV7-2 | TRBD2 | CASSGSGGGHETQYF | TGTGCCAGCAGCGGTAGCGGGGGGGGCCACGAGACCCAGTACTTC
once | TRBJ1-2 | 15 | TRBV5-6 | TRBD1 | CASGLGQGTNYGYTF | TGTGCCAGCGGCCTCGGACAGGGAACTAACTATGGCTACACCTTC
few | TRBJ2-1 | 14 | TRBV4-1 | NA | CASSQFSRGSEQFF | TGCGCCAGCAGCCAGTTTTCTAGAGGGAGTGAGCAGTTCTTC
NA | TRBJ2-1 | 15 | TRBV28 | NA | CASSYRPSSYNEQFF | TGTGCCAGCAGTTACAGGCCGAGCTCCTACAATGAGCAGTTCTTC
NA | TRBJ2-5 | 12 | TRBV6-5 | NA | CASSPFQETQYF | TGTGCCAGCAGTCCCTTCCAAGAGACCCAGTACTTC
once | TRBJ2-7 | 13 | TRBV30 | NA | CAWKRARDYEQYF | TGTGCCTGGAAGCGGGCCAGGGACTACGAGCAGTACTTC
NA | TRBJ1-2 | 13 | TRBV6-4 | NA | CASSGGESDGYTF | TGTGCCAGCAGTGGCGGAGAGTCAGATGGCTACACCTTC
NA | TRBJ1-2 | 16 | TRBV28 | NA | CASSLTRGGRENGYTF | TGTGCCAGCAGTCTCACGCGGGGGGGGCGCGAGAATGGCTACACCTTC
NA | TRBJ1-2 | 15 | TRBV10-3 | TRBD1 | CAISGDRGVNYGYTF | TGTGCCATCAGTGGAGACAGGGGGGTGAACTATGGCTACACCTTC
NA | TRBJ1-6 | 14 | TRBV7-9 | NA | CASSDDLAGSPLHF | TGTGCCAGCAGCGATGACCTTGCGGGATCACCCCTCCACTTT
NA | TRBJ1-2 | 17 | TRBV9 | NA | CASSVVDRGPPNYGYPF | TGTGCCAGCAGCGTCGTTGATAGGGGTCCTCCTAACTATGGCTACCCCTTC
NA | TRBJ2-6 | 15 | TRBV7-8 | NA | CASSLRRSGANVLTF | TGTGCCAGCAGCTTAAGGAGGTCTGGGGCCAACGTCCTGACTTTC
NA | TRBJ1-4 | 14 | TRBV10-3 | NA | CAIAREWGNEKLFF | TGTGCCATCGCCAGGGAATGGGGTAATGAAAAACTGTTTTTT
NA | TRBJ2-2 | 17 | TRBV5-4 | TRBD1 | CASSKTQGAPNTGELFF | TGTGCCAGCAGCAAAACACAGGGGGCGCCGAACACCGGGGAGCTGTTTTTT
NA | TRBJ1-1 | 13 | TRBV2 | NA | CASSEAGKTEAFF | TGTGCCAGCAGTGAGGCAGGAAAAACTGAAGCTTTCTTT
NA | TRBJ2-7 | 13 | TRBV2 | TRBD2 | CASTRDYAYEQYF | TGTGCCAGCACTAGGGACTATGCCTACGAGCAGTACTTC
NA | TRBJ2-1 | 13 | TRBV27 | NA | CASSLNRGGEQFF | TGTGCCAGCAGTTTGAATAGGGGTGGTGAGCAGTTCTTC
once | TRBJ2-7 | 16 | TRBV7-9 | NA | CASSHSLGIEGYEQYF | TGTGCCAGCAGCCACTCCCTAGGAATAGAAGGTTACGAGCAGTACTTC
NA | TRBJ2-1 | 14 | TRBV5-4 | NA | CASSLERLGSEQFF | TGTGCCAGCAGCTTGGAGCGGCTGGGGTCTGAGCAGTTCTTC
NA | TRBJ1-2 | 13 | TRBV7-2 | NA | CASSGRGSYGYTF | TGTGCCAGCAGCGGGAGGGGGAGTTATGGCTACACCTTC
NA | TRBJ2-3 | 15 | TRBV4-3 | NA | CASSQDSGKGDTQYF | TGCGCCAGCAGCCAAGATTCAGGGAAAGGAGATACGCAGTATTTT
NA | TRBJ1-2 | 13 | TRBV10-1 | TRBD1 | CASSESVGQRYTF | TGCGCCAGCAGTGAGTCGGTGGGACAGCGCTACACCTTC
NA | TRBJ1-4 | 20 | TRBV12-5 | NA | CASGLVRRAGNIRTNEKLFF | TGTGCTAGTGGTTTGGTACGGAGGGCAGGGAATATACGAACTAATGAAAAACTGTTTTTT
NA | TRBJ1-2 | 15 | TRBV7-2 | TRBD1 | CASSLEQGAIYGYTF | TGTGCCAGCAGCTTAGAACAGGGGGCTATCTATGGCTACACCTTC
once | TRBJ2-1 | 11 | TRBV30 | NA | CAWSRANEQFF | TGTGCCTGGAGCAGGGCGAATGAGCAGTTCTTC
NA | TRBJ2-1 | 20 | TRBV11-3 | TRBD2 | CASSANPGLAGRTSYNEQFF | TGTGCCAGCAGCGCAAATCCGGGACTAGCGGGAAGAACCTCCTACAATGAGCAGTTCTTC
NA | TRBJ1-1 | 16 | TRBV19 | NA | CASSPQPGLMNTEAFF | TGTGCCAGTAGTCCCCAACCAGGGCTGATGAACACTGAAGCTTTCTTT
NA | TRBJ2-4 | 15 | TRBV4-2 | TRBD2 | CASSLTGTSDSIQYF | TGTGCCAGCAGCCTAACAGGGACTAGCGATAGCATTCAGTACTTC
few | TRBJ1-1 | 17 | TRBV7-3 | NA | CASIGTITFPMNTEAFF | TGTGCCAGCATCGGGACAATAACGTTTCCCATGAACACTGAAGCTTTCTTT
once | TRBJ2-1 | 16 | TRBV30 | NA | CAWSETHRGGYNEQFF | TGTGCCTGGAGTGAAACGCACAGGGGGGGTTACAATGAGCAGTTCTTC
once | TRBJ2-7 | 13 | TRBV28 | NA | CASTSLDSYEQYF | TGTGCCAGCACTTCACTGGACAGTTACGAGCAGTACTTC
NA | TRBJ1-1 | 14 | TRBV5-1 | TRBD1 | CASSWRTGAGEAFF | TGCGCCAGCAGCTGGAGGACAGGGGCTGGTGAAGCTTTCTTT
NA | TRBJ2-1 | 12 | TRBV13 | NA | CASSVSIHEQFF | TGTGCCAGCAGCGTTAGTATCCATGAGCAGTTCTTC
NA | TRBJ1-1 | 14 | TRBV28 | NA | CASSGGRMNTEAFF | TGTGCCAGCAGCGGGGGGCGTATGAACACTGAAGCTTTCTTT
NA | TRBJ2-7 | 13 | TRBV29-1 | NA | CSVDGGPAGEQYF | TGCAGCGTTGATGGCGGGCCGGCGGGAGAGCAGTACTTC
NA | TRBJ2-7 | 17 | TRBV19 | TRBD2 | CASGQSGTSGPIYEQYF | TGTGCCAGTGGACAGTCTGGGACTAGCGGCCCTATCTACGAGCAGTACTTC
NA | TRBJ1-1 | 15 | TRBV29-1 | NA | CSVVTTGFMNTEAFF | TGCAGCGTTGTTACGACAGGATTCATGAACACTGAAGCTTTCTTT
NA | TRBJ2-7 | 17 | TRBV7-2 | NA | CASSFSGLDPVSYEQYF | TGTGCCAGCAGCTTCTCCGGACTCGACCCCGTCTCCTACGAGCAGTACTTC
NA | TRBJ1-2 | 14 | TRBV19 | NA | CASGMGAEAYGYTF | TGTGCCAGTGGGATGGGGGCCGAAGCCTATGGCTACACCTTC
NA | TRBJ1-2 | 13 | TRBV28 | TRBD1 | CASSFQGDYGYTF | TGTGCCAGCAGTTTCCAGGGGGACTATGGCTACACCTTC
NA | TRBJ2-7 | 15 | TRBV28 | NA | CASSRGGDVSYEQYF | TGTGCCAGCAGTCGGGGTGGGGATGTCTCCTACGAGCAGTACTTC
NA | TRBJ1-2 | 16 | TRBV5-6 | NA | CASSLMSRAGRYGYTF | TGTGCCAGCAGCTTAATGTCGAGGGCGGGACGCTATGGCTACACCTTC
NA | TRBJ2-7 | 15 | TRBV7-9 | TRBD2 | CASTPREAHSYEQYF | TGTGCCAGCACCCCCCGGGAGGCCCACTCCTACGAGCAGTACTTC
NA | TRBJ2-5 | 14 | TRBV7-7 | NA | CASSPIRGGETQYF | TGTGCTAGCAGCCCTATCCGGGGAGGAGAGACCCAGTACTTC
few | TRBJ1-5 | 10 | TRBV28 | NA | CASTHQPQHF | TGTGCCAGCACTCATCAGCCCCAGCATTTT
once | TRBJ1-2 | 13 | TRBV5-1 | NA | CASSPSSGGGYTF | TGCGCCAGCAGCCCCTCGTCGGGGGGGGGCTACACCTTC
few | TRBJ1-1 | 13 | TRBV6-5 | TRBD1 | CATRRTGVTEAFF | TGTGCCACAAGGAGGACAGGGGTCACTGAAGCTTTCTTT
once | TRBJ2-5 | 13 | TRBV7-9 | NA | CASNGPGGETQYF | TGTGCCAGCAATGGCCCCGGAGGGGAGACCCAGTACTTC
NA | TRBJ2-1 | 17 | TRBV19 | NA | CASSIEERISSYNEQFF | TGTGCCAGTAGTATAGAGGAGAGAATCAGCTCCTACAATGAGCAGTTCTTC
NA | TRBJ2-6 | 15 | TRBV7-9 | TRBD2 | CASSPGGSGANVLTF | TGTGCCAGCAGCCCGGGGGGCTCTGGGGCCAACGTCCTGACTTTC
once | TRBJ1-2 | 15 | TRBV10-3 | NA | CAISEQTAISYGYTF | TGTGCCATCAGTGAACAGACAGCAATCAGCTATGGCTACACCTTC
once | TRBJ1-5 | 15 | TRBV19 | NA | CASREGVADNQPQHF | TGTGCCAGTAGAGAGGGGGTGGCGGACAATCAGCCCCAGCATTTT
NA | TRBJ2-3 | 19 | TRBV6-1 | TRBD2 | CASSDRLAGRRGSRDTQYF | TGTGCCAGCAGTGATAGACTAGCGGGCCGTCGGGGCTCTAGGGATACGCAGTATTTT
NA | TRBJ1-1 | 15 | TRBV7-9 | TRBD1 | CASSLPGQINTEAFF | TGTGCCAGCAGCTTACCGGGACAGATAAACACTGAAGCTTTCTTT
once | TRBJ1-1 | 15 | TRBV19 | TRBD1 | CASSPHVTGGAEAFF | TGTGCCAGTAGTCCCCACGTAACAGGGGGCGCTGAAGCTTTCTTT
NA | TRBJ1-2 | 13 | TRBV25-1 | TRBD1 | CASKTTGGYGYTF | TGTGCCAGCAAAACAACAGGGGGCTATGGCTACACCTTC
NA | TRBJ1-2 | 15 | TRBV5-6 | NA | CASSLEGTPRNGYTF | TGTGCCAGCAGCTTGGAAGGGACACCCAGGAATGGCTACACCTTC
NA | TRBJ1-5 | 14 | TRBV6-1 | NA | CASSELGRNQPQHF | TGTGCCAGCAGTGAATTGGGGAGAAATCAGCCCCAGCATTTT
once | TRBJ2-7 | 10 | TRBV20-1 | NA | CSALSYEQYF | TGCAGTGCTTTATCCTACGAGCAGTACTTC